The TCR beta chain described here comes from a study of T cell responses to AZD1222 COVID-19 vaccine. CDR1 is MDHEN, CDR2 SYDVKM, per germline. The CDR3 extends over 15 amino acids. V shed 2 bases and J 2 bases; nucleotides not matched to a gene: 2. In its sample, this clone was seen once. TCRdb's copy holds only in-frame clones and misses some; the assay was immunoSEQ multiplex PCR. Counted here are 120,000 to 150,000 clones, around 88% occurring once; the ten biggest clones make up under 2.5%. The chain is built from TRBV28 and TRBJ1-3; 8 nucleotides match TRBD1. This TCR was recovered from an adult in good health. The specimen comprised peripheral blood, sampled on day 0 of AZD1222 vaccination. CDR3 nucleotide sequence: TGTGCCAGCAGTTTAGCACAGGGGGCTGGAAACACCATATATTTT. Translation: CASSLAQGAGNTIYF.